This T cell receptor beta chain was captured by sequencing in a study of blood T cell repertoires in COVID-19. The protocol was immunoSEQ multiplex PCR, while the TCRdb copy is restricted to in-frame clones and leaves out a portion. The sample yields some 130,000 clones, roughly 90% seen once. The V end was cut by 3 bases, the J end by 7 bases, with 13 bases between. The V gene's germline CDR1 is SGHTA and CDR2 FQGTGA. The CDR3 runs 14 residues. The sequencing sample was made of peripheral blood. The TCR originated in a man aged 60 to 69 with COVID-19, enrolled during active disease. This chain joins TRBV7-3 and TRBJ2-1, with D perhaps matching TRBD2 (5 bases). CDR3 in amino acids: CASSFSGLGNEQFF. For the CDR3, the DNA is TGTGCCAGCAGCTTCTCCGGACTGGGGAATGAGCAGTTCTTC.